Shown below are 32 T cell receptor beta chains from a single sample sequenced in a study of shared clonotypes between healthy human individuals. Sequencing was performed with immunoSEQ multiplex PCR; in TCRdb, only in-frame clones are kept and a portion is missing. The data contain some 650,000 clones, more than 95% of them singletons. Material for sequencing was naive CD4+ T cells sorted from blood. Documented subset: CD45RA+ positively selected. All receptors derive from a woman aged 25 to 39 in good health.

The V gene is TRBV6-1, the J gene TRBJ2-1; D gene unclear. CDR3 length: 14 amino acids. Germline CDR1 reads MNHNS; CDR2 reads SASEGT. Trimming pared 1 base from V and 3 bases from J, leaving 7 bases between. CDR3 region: CASSEVAIYNEQFF. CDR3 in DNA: TGTGCCAGCAGTGAAGTAGCTATCTACAATGAGCAGTTCTTC.

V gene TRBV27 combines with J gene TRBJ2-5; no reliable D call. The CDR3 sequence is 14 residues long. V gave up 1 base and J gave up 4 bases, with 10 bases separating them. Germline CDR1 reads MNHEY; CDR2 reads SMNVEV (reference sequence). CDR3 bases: TGTGCCAGCAGTTTATATCCCCAGGCAGAGACCCAGTACTTC. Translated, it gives CASSLYPQAETQYF.

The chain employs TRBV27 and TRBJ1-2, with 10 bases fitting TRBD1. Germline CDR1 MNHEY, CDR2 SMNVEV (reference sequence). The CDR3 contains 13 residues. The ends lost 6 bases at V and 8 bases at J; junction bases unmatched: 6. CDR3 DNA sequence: TGTGCCAGCAGGCTCGGGACAGGGGTAGGCTACACCTTC. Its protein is CASRLGTGVGYTF.

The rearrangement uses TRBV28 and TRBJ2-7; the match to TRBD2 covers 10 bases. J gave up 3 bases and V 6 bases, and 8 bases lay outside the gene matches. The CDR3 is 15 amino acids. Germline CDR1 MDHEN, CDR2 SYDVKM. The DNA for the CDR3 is TGTGCCAGCAGCAGTCTAGCGGGGGTTTTCTACGAGCAGTACTTC. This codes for CASSSLAGVFYEQYF.

The chain's CDR3 is CASSANRDRGFEKLFF. CDR3 in DNA: TGTGCCAGCAGCGCGAACCGGGACAGGGGATTCGAAAAACTGTTTTTT. The V call is TRBV7-9, the J call TRBJ1-4; 10 bases fit TRBD1. The V gene end was trimmed by 5 bases and the J gene end by 8 bases; junction bases not matched to a gene: 11. Germline CDR1 SEHNR, CDR2 FQNEAQ (reference sequence). The CDR3 totals 16 residues.

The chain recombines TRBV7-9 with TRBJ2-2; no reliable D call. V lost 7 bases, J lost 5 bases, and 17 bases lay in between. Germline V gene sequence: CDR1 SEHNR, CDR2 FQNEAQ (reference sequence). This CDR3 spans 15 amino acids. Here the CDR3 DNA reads TGTGCCAGCACTGAGAGGTCCGGTGGTACCGGGGAGCTGTTTTTT. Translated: CASTERSGGTGELFF.

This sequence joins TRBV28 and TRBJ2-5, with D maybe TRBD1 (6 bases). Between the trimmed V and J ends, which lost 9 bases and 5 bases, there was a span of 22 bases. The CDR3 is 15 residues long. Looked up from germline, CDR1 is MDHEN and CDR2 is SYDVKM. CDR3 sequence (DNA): TGTGCCAGTTCTGGGGGACACAAGACCAGCGAGACCCAGTACTTC. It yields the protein CASSGGHKTSETQYF. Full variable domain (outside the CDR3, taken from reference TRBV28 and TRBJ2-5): DVKVTQSSRYLVKRTGEKVFLECVQDMDHENMFWYRQDPGLGLRLIYFSYDVKMKEKGDIPEGYSVSREKKERFSLILESASTNQTSMYLCASSGGHKTSETQYFGPGTRLLVL.

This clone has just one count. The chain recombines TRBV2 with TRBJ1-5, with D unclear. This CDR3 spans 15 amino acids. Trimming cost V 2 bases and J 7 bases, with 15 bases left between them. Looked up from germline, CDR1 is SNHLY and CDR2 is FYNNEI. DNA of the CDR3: TGTGCCAGCAGTGAATGGGCCGGTAATGGGCAGCCCCAGCATTTT. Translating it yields CASSEWAGNGQPQHF.

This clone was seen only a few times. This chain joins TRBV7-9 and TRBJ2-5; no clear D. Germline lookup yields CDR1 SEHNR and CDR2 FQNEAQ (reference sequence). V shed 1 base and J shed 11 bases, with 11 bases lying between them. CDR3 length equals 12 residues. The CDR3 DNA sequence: TGTGCCAGCAGCTTAGTGGAGAGCAGTCAGTACTTC. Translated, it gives CASSLVESSQYF.

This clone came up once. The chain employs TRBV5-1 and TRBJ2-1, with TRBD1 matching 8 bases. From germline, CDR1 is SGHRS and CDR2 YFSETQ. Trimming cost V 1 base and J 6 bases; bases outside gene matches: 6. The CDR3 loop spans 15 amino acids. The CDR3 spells CASSLTGQGVNEQFF. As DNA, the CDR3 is TGCGCCAGCAGCTTGACAGGACAGGGAGTCAATGAGCAGTTCTTC.

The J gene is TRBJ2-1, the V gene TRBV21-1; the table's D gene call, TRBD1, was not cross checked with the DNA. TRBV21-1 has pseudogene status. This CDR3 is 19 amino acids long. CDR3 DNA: TGTGCCAGCAGCAAAGGTGGGGGCCAGGGGTCTCGCTCCTACAATGAGCAGTTCTTC. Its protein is CASSKGGGQGSRSYNEQFF.

CDR3 nucleotides: TGTGCCAGCATCACAGCGGGGGCCCTAGGCGAGCAGTACTTC. Protein sequence: CASITAGALGEQYF. The chain employs TRBV28 and TRBJ2-7; the match to TRBD2 covers 8 bases. Germline V gives CDR1 MDHEN, CDR2 SYDVKM. The CDR3 contains 14 residues. V dropped 7 bases and J dropped 6; count of bases not matched to a gene: 11.

The CDR3 DNA reads TGTGCCAGTAGTCTTTTAATTCCTCTCTCCGGGGAGCTGTTTTTT. Translation gives CASSLLIPLSGELFF. The chain couples TRBV19 to TRBJ2-2; D ambiguous. There are 15 residues in the CDR3. Trimming cost V 5 bases and J 6 bases, with 16 bases left between them. Germline CDR1 LNHDA, CDR2 SQIVND (reference sequence).

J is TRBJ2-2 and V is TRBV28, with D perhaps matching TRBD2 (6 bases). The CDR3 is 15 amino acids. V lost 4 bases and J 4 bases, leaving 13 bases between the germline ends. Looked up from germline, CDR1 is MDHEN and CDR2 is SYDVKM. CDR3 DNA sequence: TGTGCCAGCAGTTCCCCGCTAGCGACCACCGGGGAGCTGTTTTTT. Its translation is CASSSPLATTGELFF.

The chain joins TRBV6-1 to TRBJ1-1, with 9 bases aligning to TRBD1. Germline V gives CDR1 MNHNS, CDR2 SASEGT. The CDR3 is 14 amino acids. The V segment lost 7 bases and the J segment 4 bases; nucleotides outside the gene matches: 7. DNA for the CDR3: TGTGCCAGCACCCGGGACAGGGAGGGCACTGAAGCTTTCTTT. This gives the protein CASTRDREGTEAFF.

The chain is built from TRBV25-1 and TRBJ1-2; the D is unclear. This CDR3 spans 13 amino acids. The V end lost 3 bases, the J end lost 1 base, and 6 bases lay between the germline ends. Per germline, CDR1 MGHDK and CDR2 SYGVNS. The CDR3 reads CASSDPNNYGYTF. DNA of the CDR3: TGTGCCAGCAGTGACCCAAATAACTATGGCTACACCTTC.

This CDR3 is CASSRQGRQDEKLFF. Here the CDR3 DNA reads TGTGCCAGTAGTAGACAGGGGAGGCAAGATGAAAAACTGTTTTTT. The rearrangement uses TRBV19 and TRBJ1-4, with 8 bases lining up with TRBD1. The V and J ends lost 4 bases and 6 bases, in that order; junction bases with no gene match: 7. CDR3 length: 15 amino acids. Germline CDR1 reads LNHDA; CDR2 reads SQIVND (reference sequence).

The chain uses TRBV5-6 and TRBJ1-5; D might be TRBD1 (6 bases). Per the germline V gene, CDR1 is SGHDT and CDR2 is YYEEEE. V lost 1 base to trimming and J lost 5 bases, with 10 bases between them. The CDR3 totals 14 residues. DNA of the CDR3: TGTGCCAGCAGCTTGCAGGGGACGTATCAGCCCCAGCATTTT. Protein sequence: CASSLQGTYQPQHF.

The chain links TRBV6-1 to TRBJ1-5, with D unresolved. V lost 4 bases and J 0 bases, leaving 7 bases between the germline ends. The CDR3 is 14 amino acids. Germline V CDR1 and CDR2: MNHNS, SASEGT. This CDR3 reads CASSVGYSNQPQHF. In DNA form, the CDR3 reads TGTGCCAGCAGTGTGGGTTATAGCAATCAGCCCCAGCATTTT.

CDR3 sequence reads: CASSLTPPRDEAFF. The CDR3 DNA reads as TGTGCCAGCAGCTTAACCCCTCCGCGGGATGAAGCTTTCTTT. This chain uses TRBV7-9 with TRBJ1-1; D is undetermined. Germline loops: CDR1 SEHNR, CDR2 FQNEAQ (reference sequence). The CDR3 loop spans 14 amino acids. Trimming left V 2 bases short and J 7 bases short, with 14 bases between.

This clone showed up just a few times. CDR3: CASSSRDRGLGYTF. CDR3 nucleotide sequence: TGTGCCAGCAGCTCACGGGACAGGGGGCTGGGCTACACCTTC. V usage is TRBV9 and J usage is TRBJ1-2; TRBD1 aligns across 12 bases. From germline, CDR1 is SGDLS and CDR2 YYNGEE. This CDR3 is built from 14 residues. V was pared by 4 bases and J by 8 bases, with 6 bases of the junction left unmatched.

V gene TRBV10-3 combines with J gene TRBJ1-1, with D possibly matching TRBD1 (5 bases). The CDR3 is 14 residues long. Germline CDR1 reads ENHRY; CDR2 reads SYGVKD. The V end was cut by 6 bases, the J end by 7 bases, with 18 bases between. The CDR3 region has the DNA TGTGCCATCAGAAACGGACAACTCTTCGATGAAGCTTTCTTT. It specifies CAIRNGQLFDEAFF.

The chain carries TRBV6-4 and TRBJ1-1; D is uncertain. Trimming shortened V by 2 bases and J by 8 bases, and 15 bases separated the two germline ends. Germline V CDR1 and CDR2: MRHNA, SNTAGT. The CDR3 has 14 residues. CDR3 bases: TGTGCCAGCAGTGACAAGCCGGGTACGCCCGAAGCTTTCTTT. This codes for CASSDKPGTPEAFF.

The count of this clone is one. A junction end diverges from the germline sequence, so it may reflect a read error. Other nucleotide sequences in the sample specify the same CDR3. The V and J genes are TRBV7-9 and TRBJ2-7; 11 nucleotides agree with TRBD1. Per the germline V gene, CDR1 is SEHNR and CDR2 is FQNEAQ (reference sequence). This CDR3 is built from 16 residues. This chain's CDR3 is CASSDRTGTGGYEQYF. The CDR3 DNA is TGTGCCAGCAGCGACCGAACCGGGACAGGGGGTTACGAGCAGTACTTT.

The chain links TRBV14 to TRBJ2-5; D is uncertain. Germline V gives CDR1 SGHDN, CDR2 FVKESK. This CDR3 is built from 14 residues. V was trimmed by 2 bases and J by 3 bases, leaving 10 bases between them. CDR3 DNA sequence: TGTGCCAGCAGCCAAATGAACGCGGAAGAGACCCAGTACTTC. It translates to CASSQMNAEETQYF.

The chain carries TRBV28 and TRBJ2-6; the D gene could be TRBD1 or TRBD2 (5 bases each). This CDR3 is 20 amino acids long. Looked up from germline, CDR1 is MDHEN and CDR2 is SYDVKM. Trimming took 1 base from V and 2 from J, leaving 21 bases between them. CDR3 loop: CASSLSGLSGTDAGANVLTF. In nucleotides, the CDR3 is TGTGCCAGCAGTTTATCGGGCTTATCCGGGACCGACGCTGGGGCCAACGTCCTGACTTTC.

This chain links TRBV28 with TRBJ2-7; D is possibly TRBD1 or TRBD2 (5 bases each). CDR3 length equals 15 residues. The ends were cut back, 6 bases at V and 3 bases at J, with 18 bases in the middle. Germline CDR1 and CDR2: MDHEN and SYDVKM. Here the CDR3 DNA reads TGTGCCAGCAGCTTCCGGGGCGCTCCTGGCTACGAGCAGTACTTC. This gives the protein CASSFRGAPGYEQYF.

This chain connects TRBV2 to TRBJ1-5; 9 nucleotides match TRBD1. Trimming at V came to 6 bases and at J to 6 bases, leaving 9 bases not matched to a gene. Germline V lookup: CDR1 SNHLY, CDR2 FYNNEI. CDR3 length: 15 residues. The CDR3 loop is CASSPGTGLFQPQHF. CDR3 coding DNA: TGTGCCAGCAGCCCCGGGACAGGGTTGTTTCAGCCCCAGCATTTT.

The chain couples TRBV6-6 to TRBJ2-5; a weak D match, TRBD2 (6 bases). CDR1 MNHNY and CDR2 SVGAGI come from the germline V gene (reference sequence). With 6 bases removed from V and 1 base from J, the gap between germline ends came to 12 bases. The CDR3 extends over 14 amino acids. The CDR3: CASSPASAQETQYF. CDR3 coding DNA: TGTGCCAGCAGCCCCGCTAGCGCCCAAGAGACCCAGTACTTC.

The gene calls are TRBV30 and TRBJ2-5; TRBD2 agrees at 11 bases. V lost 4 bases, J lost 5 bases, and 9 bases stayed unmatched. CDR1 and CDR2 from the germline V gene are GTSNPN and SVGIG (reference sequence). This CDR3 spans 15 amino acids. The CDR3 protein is CAWTPTSGDRETQYF. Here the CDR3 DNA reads TGTGCCTGGACTCCGACTAGCGGGGACAGGGAGACCCAGTACTTC.

The CDR3: CASTGSDSSGELFF. The CDR3 coding sequence is TGTGCCAGCACCGGCTCAGACAGCTCCGGGGAGCTGTTTTTT. The chain joins TRBV6-5 to TRBJ2-2; TRBD1 might be the D (5 bases). Trimming removed 7 bases at V and 6 bases at J, with 15 bases between. Germline V CDR1 and CDR2: MNHEY, SVGAGI. This CDR3 has 14 residues.

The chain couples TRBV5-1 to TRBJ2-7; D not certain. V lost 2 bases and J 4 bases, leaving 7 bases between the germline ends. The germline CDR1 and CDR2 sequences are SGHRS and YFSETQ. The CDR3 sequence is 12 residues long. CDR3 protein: CASSFRAYEQYF. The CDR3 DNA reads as TGCGCCAGCAGCTTTAGGGCTTACGAGCAGTACTTC.